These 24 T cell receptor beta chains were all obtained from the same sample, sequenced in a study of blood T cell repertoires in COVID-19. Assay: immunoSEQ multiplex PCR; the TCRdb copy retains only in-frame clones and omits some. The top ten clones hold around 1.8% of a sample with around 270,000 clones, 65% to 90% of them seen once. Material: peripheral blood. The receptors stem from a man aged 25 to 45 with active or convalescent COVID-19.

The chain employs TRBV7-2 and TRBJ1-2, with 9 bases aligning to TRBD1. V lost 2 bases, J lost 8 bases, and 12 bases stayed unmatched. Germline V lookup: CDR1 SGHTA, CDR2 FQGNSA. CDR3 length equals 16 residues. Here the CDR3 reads CASSLTRGTGGEGYTF. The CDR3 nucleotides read TGTGCCAGCAGCTTAACCCGCGGCACAGGGGGCGAGGGCTACACCTTC.

CDR3 region: CASSPGVAGDQETQYF. In DNA form, the CDR3 reads TGTGCCAGCAGCCCCGGGGTAGCGGGGGACCAAGAGACCCAGTACTTC. The rearrangement links TRBV5-4 to TRBJ2-5; 9 nucleotides agree with TRBD2. V lost 4 bases to trimming and J lost 0 bases; unmatched junction nucleotides: 7. The germline V gene encodes CDR1 SGHNT and CDR2 YYREEE (reference sequence). The CDR3 contains 16 residues.

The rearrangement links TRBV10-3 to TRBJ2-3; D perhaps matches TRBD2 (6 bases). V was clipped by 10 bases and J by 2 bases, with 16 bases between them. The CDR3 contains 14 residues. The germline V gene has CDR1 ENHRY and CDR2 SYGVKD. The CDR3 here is CASSWRGLTDTQYF. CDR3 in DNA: TGTGCCAGCTCCTGGAGGGGTCTCACAGATACGCAGTATTTT.

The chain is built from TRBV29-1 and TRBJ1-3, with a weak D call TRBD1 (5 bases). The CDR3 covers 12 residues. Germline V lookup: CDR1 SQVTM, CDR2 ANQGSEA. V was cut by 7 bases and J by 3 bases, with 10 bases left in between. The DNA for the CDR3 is TGCAGCGGGGGGACTGATGGAAACACCATATATTTT. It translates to CSGGTDGNTIYF.

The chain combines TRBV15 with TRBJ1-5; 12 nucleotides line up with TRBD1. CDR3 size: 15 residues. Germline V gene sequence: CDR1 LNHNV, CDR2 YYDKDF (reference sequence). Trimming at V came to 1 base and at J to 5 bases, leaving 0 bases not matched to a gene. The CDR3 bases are TGTGCCACCAGCAGAGGGGACAGGGGGCATCAGCCCCAGCATTTT. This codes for CATSRGDRGHQPQHF.

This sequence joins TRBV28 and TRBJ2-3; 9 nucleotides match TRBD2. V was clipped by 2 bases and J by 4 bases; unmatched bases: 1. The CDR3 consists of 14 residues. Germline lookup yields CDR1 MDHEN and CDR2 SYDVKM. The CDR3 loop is CASSLAGGADTQYF. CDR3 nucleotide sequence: TGTGCCAGCAGTTTAGCGGGGGGGGCAGATACGCAGTATTTT.

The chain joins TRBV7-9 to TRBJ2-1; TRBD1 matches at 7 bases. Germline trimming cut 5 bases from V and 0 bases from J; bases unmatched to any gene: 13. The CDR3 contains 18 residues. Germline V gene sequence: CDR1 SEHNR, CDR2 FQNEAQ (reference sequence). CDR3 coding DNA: TGTGCCAGCAGCACGGACAGGACCCGACTCAGCTCCTACAATGAGCAGTTCTTC. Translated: CASSTDRTRLSSYNEQFF.

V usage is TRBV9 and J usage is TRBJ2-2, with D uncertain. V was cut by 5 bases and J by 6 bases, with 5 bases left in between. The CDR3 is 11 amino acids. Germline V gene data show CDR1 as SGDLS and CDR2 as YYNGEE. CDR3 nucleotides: TGTGCCAGCAGGGCGGCCGGGGAGCTGTTTTTT. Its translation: CASRAAGELFF.

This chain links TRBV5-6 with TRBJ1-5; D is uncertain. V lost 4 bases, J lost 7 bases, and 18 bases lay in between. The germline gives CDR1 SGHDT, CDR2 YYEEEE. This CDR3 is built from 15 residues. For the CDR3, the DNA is TGTGCCAGCAGCCGCCAGACACTCCGCGGGCAGCCCCAGCATTTT. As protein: CASSRQTLRGQPQHF. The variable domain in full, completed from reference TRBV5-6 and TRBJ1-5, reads DAGVTQSPTHLIKTRGQQVTLRCSPKSGHDTVSWYQQALGQGPQFIFQYYEEEERQRGNFPDRFSGHQFPNYSSELNVNALLLGDSALYLCASSRQTLRGQPQHFGDGTRLSIL.

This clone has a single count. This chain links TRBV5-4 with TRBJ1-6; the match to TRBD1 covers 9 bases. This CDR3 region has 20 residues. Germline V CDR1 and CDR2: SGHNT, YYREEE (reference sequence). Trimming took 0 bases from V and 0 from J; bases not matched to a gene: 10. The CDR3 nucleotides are TGTGCCAGCAGCTTGGGGGGACAGGGTACCGGGTCCTCCTATAATTCACCCCTCCACTTT. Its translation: CASSLGGQGTGSSYNSPLHF.

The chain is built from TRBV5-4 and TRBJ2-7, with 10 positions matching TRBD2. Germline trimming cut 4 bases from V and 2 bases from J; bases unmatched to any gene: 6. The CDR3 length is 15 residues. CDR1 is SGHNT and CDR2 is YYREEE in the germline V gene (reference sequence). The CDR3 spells CASSAGTSDAYEQYF. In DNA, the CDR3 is TGTGCCAGCAGCGCCGGGACTAGCGATGCCTACGAGCAGTACTTC.

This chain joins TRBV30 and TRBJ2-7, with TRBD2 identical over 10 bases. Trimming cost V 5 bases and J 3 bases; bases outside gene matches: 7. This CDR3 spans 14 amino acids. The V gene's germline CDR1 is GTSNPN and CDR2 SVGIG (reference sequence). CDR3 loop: CAWQELAGNYEQYF. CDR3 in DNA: TGTGCCTGGCAAGAACTAGCGGGGAACTACGAGCAGTACTTC.

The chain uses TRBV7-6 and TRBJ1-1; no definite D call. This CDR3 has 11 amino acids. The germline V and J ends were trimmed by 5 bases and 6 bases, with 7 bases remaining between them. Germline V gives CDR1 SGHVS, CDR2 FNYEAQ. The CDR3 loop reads CASSRFAEAFF. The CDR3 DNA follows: TGTGCCAGCAGCCGGTTTGCTGAAGCTTTCTTT.

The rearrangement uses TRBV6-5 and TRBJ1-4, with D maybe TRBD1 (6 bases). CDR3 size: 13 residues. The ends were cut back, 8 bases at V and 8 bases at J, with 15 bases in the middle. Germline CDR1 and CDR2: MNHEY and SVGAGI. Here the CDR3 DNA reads TGTGCCAGCGGGGGGGGGACATTGGAAAAACTGTTTTTT. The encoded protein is CASGGGTLEKLFF.

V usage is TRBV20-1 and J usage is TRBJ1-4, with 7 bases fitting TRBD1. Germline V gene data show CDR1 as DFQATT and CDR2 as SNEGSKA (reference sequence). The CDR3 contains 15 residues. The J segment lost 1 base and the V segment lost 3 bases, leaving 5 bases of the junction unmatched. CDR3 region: CSASLTGRTNEKLFF. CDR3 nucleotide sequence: TGCAGTGCTAGTTTGACAGGGAGAACTAATGAAAAACTGTTTTTT.

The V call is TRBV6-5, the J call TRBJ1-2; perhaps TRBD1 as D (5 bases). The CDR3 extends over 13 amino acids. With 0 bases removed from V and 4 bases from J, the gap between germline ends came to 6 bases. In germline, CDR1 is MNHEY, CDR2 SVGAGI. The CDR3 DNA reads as TGTGCCAGCAGTTACTCTCAGGGCTATGGCTACACCTTC. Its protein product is CASSYSQGYGYTF.

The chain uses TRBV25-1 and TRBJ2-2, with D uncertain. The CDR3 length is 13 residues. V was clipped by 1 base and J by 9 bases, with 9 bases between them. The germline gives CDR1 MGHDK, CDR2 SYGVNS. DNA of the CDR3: TGTGCCAGCAGTGAATTCAGTGCCCGGGAGCTGTTTTTT. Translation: CASSEFSARELFF.

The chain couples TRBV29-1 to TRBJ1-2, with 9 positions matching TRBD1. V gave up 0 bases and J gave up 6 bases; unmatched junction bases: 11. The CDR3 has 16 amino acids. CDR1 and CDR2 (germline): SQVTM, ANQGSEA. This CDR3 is CSVEEGSRDRVHGYTF. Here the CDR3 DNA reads TGCAGCGTTGAAGAAGGGAGCCGGGACAGGGTACATGGCTACACCTTC.

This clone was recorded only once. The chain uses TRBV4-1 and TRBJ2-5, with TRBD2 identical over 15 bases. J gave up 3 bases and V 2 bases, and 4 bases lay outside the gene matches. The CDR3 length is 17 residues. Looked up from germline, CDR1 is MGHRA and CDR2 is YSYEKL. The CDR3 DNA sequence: TGCGCCAGCAGCCAAACGGGACTAGCGGGGGGTAAAGAGACCCAGTACTTC. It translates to CASSQTGLAGGKETQYF.

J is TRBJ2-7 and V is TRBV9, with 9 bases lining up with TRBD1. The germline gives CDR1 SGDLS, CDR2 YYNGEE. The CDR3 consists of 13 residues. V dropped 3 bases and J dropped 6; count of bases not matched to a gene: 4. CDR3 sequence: CASSAGTGIEQYF. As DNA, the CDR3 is TGTGCCAGCAGCGCCGGGACAGGGATCGAGCAGTACTTC.

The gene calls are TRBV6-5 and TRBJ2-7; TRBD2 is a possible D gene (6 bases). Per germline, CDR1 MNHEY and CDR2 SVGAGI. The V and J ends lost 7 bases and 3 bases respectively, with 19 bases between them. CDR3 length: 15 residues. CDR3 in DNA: TGTGCCAGCACCCCGCCAAGGGGCGGGGACTACGAGCAGTACTTC. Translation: CASTPPRGGDYEQYF.

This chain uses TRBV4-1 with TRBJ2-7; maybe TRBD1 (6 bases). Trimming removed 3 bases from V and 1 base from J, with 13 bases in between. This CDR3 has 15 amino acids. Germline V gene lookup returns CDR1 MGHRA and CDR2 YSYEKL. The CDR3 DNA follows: TGCGCCAGCAGCCAGTGGGTGGACAGTTCCTACGAGCAGTACTTC. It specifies CASSQWVDSSYEQYF.

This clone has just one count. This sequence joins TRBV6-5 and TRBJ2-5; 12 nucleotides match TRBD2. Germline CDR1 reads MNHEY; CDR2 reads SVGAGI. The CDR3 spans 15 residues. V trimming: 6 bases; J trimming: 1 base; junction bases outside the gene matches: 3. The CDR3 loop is CASSQLAGGQETQYF. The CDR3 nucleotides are TGTGCCAGCAGCCAACTAGCGGGGGGCCAAGAGACCCAGTACTTC.

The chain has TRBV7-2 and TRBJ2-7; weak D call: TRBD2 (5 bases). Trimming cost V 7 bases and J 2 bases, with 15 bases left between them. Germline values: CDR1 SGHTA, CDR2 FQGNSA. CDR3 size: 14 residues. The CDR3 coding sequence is TGTGCCAGCACCTCCGCCGGGGATACCTACGAGCAGTACTTC. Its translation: CASTSAGDTYEQYF.